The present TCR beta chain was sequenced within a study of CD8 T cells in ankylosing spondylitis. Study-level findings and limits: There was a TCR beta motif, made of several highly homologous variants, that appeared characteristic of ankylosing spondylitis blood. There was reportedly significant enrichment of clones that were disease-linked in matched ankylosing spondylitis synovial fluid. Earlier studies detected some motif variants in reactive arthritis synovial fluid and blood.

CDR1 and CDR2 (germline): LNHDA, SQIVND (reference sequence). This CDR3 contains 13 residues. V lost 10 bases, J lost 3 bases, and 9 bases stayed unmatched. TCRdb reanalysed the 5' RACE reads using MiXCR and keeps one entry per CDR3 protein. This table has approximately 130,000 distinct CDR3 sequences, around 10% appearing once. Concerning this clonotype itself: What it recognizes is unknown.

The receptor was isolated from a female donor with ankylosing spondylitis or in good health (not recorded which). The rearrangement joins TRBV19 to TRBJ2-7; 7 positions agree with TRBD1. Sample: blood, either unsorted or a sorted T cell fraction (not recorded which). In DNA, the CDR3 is TGTGCCACGACCGACAGGGTGAACTACGAGCAGTACTTC. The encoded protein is CATTDRVNYEQYF.